Following are 18 T cell receptor beta chains from one sample sequenced in a study of T-cell memory formation after mild COVID-19. TCRdb redid the calling of the 5' RACE reads with MiXCR, one entry per CDR3 protein. The data contain fewer than 650,000 distinct CDR3 sequences, approximately 21% of them singletons. The sample taken for sequencing was PBMCs or a T cell subset sorted from them (not recorded which). These receptors were obtained from an adult woman who had mild COVID-19 (a few samples of this study predate the infection). Cell type and time point are not known.

This chain connects TRBV3-1 to TRBJ1-6; 9 bases line up with TRBD1. Unmatched junction bases numbered 12, after V lost 5 bases and J lost 7 bases. Germline values: CDR1 LGHDT, CDR2 YNNKEL (reference sequence). This CDR3 contains 17 residues. In DNA form, the CDR3 reads TGTGCCAGCAGCACCACCCCGGGACAGGGATGGAATTCACCCCTCCACTTT. This gives the protein CASSTTPGQGWNSPLHF.

The table lists this clonotype with a few counts. The chain has TRBV19 and TRBJ2-7; D gene ambiguous. With 6 bases removed from V and 0 bases from J, the gap between germline ends came to 15 bases. The CDR3 length is 15 residues. In germline, CDR1 is LNHDA, CDR2 SQIVND (reference sequence). The CDR3 sequence: CASSLDPSSSYEQYF. CDR3 DNA: TGTGCCAGTAGCTTGGACCCATCGAGCTCCTACGAGCAGTACTTC.

This clonotype turned up a few times. The V and J genes are TRBV7-3 and TRBJ2-6, with D unresolved. Germline V gene sequence: CDR1 SGHTA, CDR2 FQGTGA. The CDR3 is made up of 15 amino acids. Trimming removed 5 bases at V and 5 bases at J, with 13 bases between. For the CDR3, the DNA is TGTGCCAGCAGCGAGATGAGTAGCTGGGCCAACGTCCTGACTTTC. Residues: CASSEMSSWANVLTF.

In this sample, this clonotype turned up a few times. The chain carries TRBV5-5 and TRBJ1-4, with 7 bases aligning to TRBD1. Germline assignment: CDR1 SGHKS and CDR2 YYEKEE (reference sequence). The junction had 4 bases not matched to a gene; V was cut back by 2 bases and J by 3 bases. The CDR3 is 15 residues long. Written as DNA, the CDR3 is TGTGCCAGCAGCTTCCGGGACAGTGCTAATGAAAAACTGTTTTTT. Translating it yields CASSFRDSANEKLFF.

The rearrangement uses TRBV4-3 and TRBJ2-2, with D perhaps being TRBD1 or TRBD2 (5 bases each). CDR1 and CDR2 (germline): LGHNA, YSLEER. Trimming cost V 0 bases and J 7 bases, with 15 bases left between them. The CDR3 totals 16 residues. CDR3 nucleotides: TGCGCCAGCAGCCAAGATCCGGGGCAGGGCCTCGGGGAGCTGTTTTTT. This translates into CASSQDPGQGLGELFF.

This clonotype has a handful of counts. The chain links TRBV11-2 to TRBJ2-5; D is tentatively TRBD1 or TRBD2 (5 bases each). V was clipped by 4 bases and J by 0 bases, with 12 bases between them. Looked up from germline, CDR1 is SGHAT and CDR2 is FQNNGV. CDR3 length equals 15 residues. The CDR3 DNA follows: TGTGCCAGCAGCTCCGAGCAGGGAGACCAAGAGACCCAGTACTTC. Its translation is CASSSEQGDQETQYF.

This clonotype was seen only a few times. This rearrangement joins TRBV28 to TRBJ2-3; tentatively, D is TRBD1 or TRBD2 (5 bases each). Germline V gene data show CDR1 as MDHEN and CDR2 as SYDVKM. The CDR3 runs to 12 residues. The ends were cut back, 8 bases at V and 5 bases at J, with 11 bases in the middle. CDR3 protein: CASGRERDTQYF. The CDR3 DNA sequence: TGTGCCAGCGGCAGGGAGAGAGATACGCAGTATTTT.

The chain employs TRBV18 and TRBJ1-1; the D is unclear. CDR3 length: 13 amino acids. Between the trimmed V and J ends, which lost 3 bases and 5 bases, there was a span of 10 bases. CDR1 KGHSH and CDR2 LQKENI come from the germline V gene. In DNA form, the CDR3 reads TGTGCCAGCTCACCGATGGAGTCAACTGAAGCTTTCTTT. Its translation is CASSPMESTEAFF.

This clonotype was seen more than once but under ten times. The chain combines TRBV5-6 with TRBJ1-1; D is possibly TRBD1 (5 bases). This CDR3 contains 15 residues. V was pared by 2 bases and J by 6 bases, with 17 bases between. Germline V gene sequence: CDR1 SGHDT, CDR2 YYEEEE. DNA for the CDR3: TGTGCCAGCAGCTTCGTCTGGTCAGGGTCGCCTGAAGCTTTCTTT. It specifies CASSFVWSGSPEAFF. The full variable domain, in which reference TRBV5-6 and TRBJ1-1 provide the parts outside the CDR3, is DAGVTQSPTHLIKTRGQQVTLRCSPKSGHDTVSWYQQALGQGPQFIFQYYEEEERQRGNFPDRFSGHQFPNYSSELNVNALLLGDSALYLCASSFVWSGSPEAFFGQGTRLTVV.

The chain has TRBV9 and TRBJ2-5; 11 bases align to TRBD2. CDR1 and CDR2 from the germline V gene are SGDLS and YYNGEE. Unmatched junction bases numbered 9, after V lost 0 bases and J lost 2 bases. The CDR3 spans 18 residues. The CDR3 sequence: CASSVGLAGGILQETQYF. CDR3 in DNA: TGTGCCAGCAGCGTAGGCCTAGCGGGGGGAATACTACAAGAGACCCAGTACTTC.

This clonotype has only a few counts. The chain is built from TRBV7-9 and TRBJ1-5, with 10 bases aligning to TRBD1. In germline, CDR1 is SEHNR, CDR2 FQNEAQ (reference sequence). The CDR3 runs 15 residues. Germline trimming cut 1 base from V and 7 bases from J; bases unmatched to any gene: 4. CDR3 nucleotide sequence: TGTGCCAGCAGCTTAGGAGGACAGGGGGGGCAGCCCCAGCATTTT. The encoded protein is CASSLGGQGGQPQHF.

The V call is TRBV5-6, the J call TRBJ1-1; no firm D call. The CDR3 has 15 residues. Deletions cut 6 bases from V and 0 bases from J, with 15 bases between. Germline V gives CDR1 SGHDT, CDR2 YYEEEE. The CDR3 sequence is CASNHAQGVNTEAFF. In nucleotides, the CDR3 is TGTGCCAGCAACCATGCTCAAGGTGTGAACACTGAAGCTTTCTTT.

This clonotype turned up a few times. The chain uses TRBV29-1 and TRBJ2-7, with D unclear. Germline V gene data show CDR1 as SQVTM and CDR2 as ANQGSEA. The CDR3 spans 13 residues. V was cut by 4 bases and J by 0 bases, with 10 bases left in between. CDR3 sequence (DNA): TGCAGCGTTGCGAGCCAGAGCTCCTACGAGCAGTACTTC. Protein product: CSVASQSSYEQYF.

This clonotype was picked up a small number of times. The chain is built from TRBV5-4 and TRBJ1-1; 10 nucleotides agree with TRBD1. This CDR3 spans 17 amino acids. From germline, CDR1 is SGHNT and CDR2 YYREEE (reference sequence). Unmatched junction bases numbered 9, after V lost 3 bases and J lost 1 base. CDR3 DNA: TGTGCCAGCAGCTCCCCGGGACAGGGGCCCCAGAACACTGAAGCTTTCTTT. Translating gives CASSSPGQGPQNTEAFF.

This sequence joins TRBV6-5 and TRBJ1-1, with D maybe TRBD1 (5 bases). The ends were cut back, 0 bases at V and 1 base at J, with 9 bases in the middle. CDR1 MNHEY and CDR2 SVGAGI come from the germline V gene. This CDR3 is 15 amino acids long. The DNA for the CDR3 is TGTGCCAGCAGTTACTCTAGCAGGGCGAACACTGAAGCTTTCTTT. Translation: CASSYSSRANTEAFF.

In this sample, this clonotype turned up a few times. The chain is built from TRBV7-2 and TRBJ2-2; 7 bases line up with TRBD2. Trimming cost V 5 bases and J 6 bases; bases outside gene matches: 12. CDR1 and CDR2 (germline): SGHTA, FQGNSA. The length of the CDR3 is 16 residues. The CDR3 DNA reads TGTGCCAGCAGCGCAAACGGACTAGGAGGCCCCGGGGAGCTGTTTTTT. Translated, it gives CASSANGLGGPGELFF. Full variable domain (rest looked up from reference TRBV7-2 and TRBJ2-2): GAGVSQSPSNKVTEKGKDVELRCDPISGHTALYWYRQSLGQGLEFLIYFQGNSAPDKSGLPSDRFSAERTGGSVSTLTIQRTQQEDSAVYLCASSANGLGGPGELFFGEGSRLTVL.

This clonotype was seen only a few times. The chain links TRBV20-1 to TRBJ1-5; D gene unclear. Germline lookup yields CDR1 DFQATT and CDR2 SNEGSKA (reference sequence). Trimming took off 6 bases at V and 5 bases at J, with 14 bases between the two ends. The length of the CDR3 is 13 residues. CDR3 DNA: TGCAGTGCCACGGACGGTGGGGATCAGCCCCAGCATTTT. It translates to CSATDGGDQPQHF.

Only a few counts were recorded for this clonotype. Relative to the germline gene, one junction end is altered; a read error may explain this. This chain links TRBV6-6 with TRBJ1-5, with D maybe TRBD1 (6 bases). The CDR3 loop spans 13 amino acids. Germline lookup yields CDR1 MNHNY and CDR2 SVGAGI (reference sequence). This chain's CDR3 is CASNYRDYQPQHF. CDR3 nucleotides: TGTGCCAGCAATTACAGGGATTATCAGCCCCAGCATTTT.